This T cell receptor (beta chain) came from a study of beta chain features in type 1 diabetes. Points from the study as a whole: For patients, the naive, central memory and Treg TCRB repertoires appeared more alike than for healthy donors.

A note on this clone: The antigen is not known.

Trimming cost V 0 bases and J 0 bases; bases outside gene matches: 9. The CDR3 covers 18 residues. Germline V gene data show CDR1 as SGHRS and CDR2 as YFSETQ. Investigators reverse transcribed all isolated RNA, so they sequenced expressed TCRB transcripts. The data were produced by immunoSEQ multiplex PCR, yet TCRdb's version contains in-frame clones alone and is incomplete. The table lists tens of thousands of clones, around a third of them singletons, with 0.45% in the top ten. Sample: stem cell memory CD4+ T cells from blood. This TCR was recovered from a woman aged 18-30 years in good health. V usage is TRBV5-1 and J usage is TRBJ2-7, with 10 bases matching TRBD2. The CDR3 protein is CASSLDLAGARISYEQYF. The CDR3 nucleotides are TGCGCCAGCAGCTTGGACCTAGCGGGGGCCCGTATCTCCTACGAGCAGTACTTC.